The 27 T cell receptor beta chains reported below all come from one sample, sequenced in a study of T cell repertoires in cytomegalovirus infection. These receptors' targets are unknown. TCRdb re-analysed the reads in MiXCR, keeping a single row per CDR3 protein. The sample has a few hundred thousand distinct CDR3 sequences; roughly 43% are singletons. This sample comprised cultured PBMCs, obtained from culture after CMV antigen stimulation. The receptors were gathered from a human donor in good health (CMV status not recorded). Some clones in this sample may be carry-over from other donors' samples.

This clonotype was recorded a few times. Here the CDR3 reads CASSSWRGSANEQFF. CDR3 in DNA: TGTGCCAGCAGCTCATGGCGGGGGAGTGCCAATGAGCAGTTCTTC. This chain joins TRBV11-2 and TRBJ2-1; 7 nucleotides agree with TRBD2. V dropped 4 bases and J dropped 6; count of bases not matched to a gene: 9. Germline assignment: CDR1 SGHAT and CDR2 FQNNGV. The length of the CDR3 is 15 residues.

The sample holds one count of this clonotype. The chain carries TRBV12-3 or TRBV12-4 and TRBJ1-5; D is perhaps TRBD1 (6 bases). The CDR3 is 15 amino acids. The V and J ends lost 7 bases and 4 bases respectively, with 17 bases between them. CDR3 nucleotides: TGTGCCAGCACCAATTACGGGGGCATTAATCAGCCCCAGCATTTT. This sequence encodes CASTNYGGINQPQHF.

This clonotype turned up a few times. The chain uses TRBV5-4 and TRBJ1-5; 8 nucleotides match TRBD1. Per the germline V gene, CDR1 is SGHNT and CDR2 is YYREEE (reference sequence). The CDR3 covers 14 residues. V was pared by 4 bases and J by 6 bases, with 6 bases of the junction left unmatched. The CDR3 nucleotides read TGTGCCAGCAGCGTGGGGACAGGAACTCAGCCCCAGCATTTT. Translating gives CASSVGTGTQPQHF.

The chain employs TRBV7-9 and TRBJ2-1; D perhaps matches TRBD2 (6 bases). The germline CDR1 and CDR2 sequences are SEHNR and FQNEAQ (reference sequence). Trimming removed 1 base at V and 7 bases at J, with 11 bases between. The CDR3 extends over 14 amino acids. DNA of the CDR3: TGTGCCAGCAGCTTAGTAGCAGGGAGGAATGAGCAGTTCTTC. Translated: CASSLVAGRNEQFF.

CDR3 amino acids: CASSLEDRPYEQYF. The CDR3 coding sequence is TGTGCCAGCAGCTTAGAGGACAGACCCTACGAGCAGTACTTC. J is TRBJ2-7 and V is TRBV7-6, with a tentative D call TRBD1 (6 bases). Germline CDR1 reads SGHVS; CDR2 reads FNYEAQ. V was cut by 1 base and J by 2 bases, with 9 bases left in between. There are 14 residues in the CDR3.

The chain joins TRBV12-3 or TRBV12-4 to TRBJ1-2; TRBD1 might be the D (6 bases). V lost 6 bases and J 4 bases, leaving 15 bases between the germline ends. The CDR3 length is 14 residues. The chain's CDR3 is CASRWGGATYGYTF. CDR3 DNA: TGTGCCAGCAGGTGGGGGGGCGCAACCTATGGCTACACCTTC.

The chain employs TRBV7-2 and TRBJ1-3; D possibly corresponds to TRBD1 (5 bases). V was pared by 5 bases and J by 3 bases, with 20 bases between. The CDR3 consists of 17 residues. CDR1 and CDR2 from the germline V gene are SGHTA and FQGNSA. The CDR3 loop reads CASSLSRTSSVGNTIYF. CDR3 bases: TGTGCCAGCAGCCTTTCGAGGACATCCTCGGTTGGAAACACCATATATTTT.

V usage is TRBV29-1 and J usage is TRBJ2-5; TRBD1 is a possible D gene (5 bases). Germline loops: CDR1 SQVTM, CDR2 ANQGSEA. There are 14 residues in the CDR3. V gave up 7 bases and J gave up 0 bases, with 15 bases separating them. The CDR3 coding sequence is TGCAGCGCGGTGGCAAAGACAGACCAAGAGACCCAGTACTTC. Translated: CSAVAKTDQETQYF.

V usage is TRBV25-1 and J usage is TRBJ1-5, with TRBD1 as a possible D gene (6 bases). Germline loops: CDR1 MGHDK, CDR2 SYGVNS. CDR3 length: 14 residues. The V end lost 4 bases, the J end lost 5 bases, and 12 bases lay between the germline ends. The CDR3 region has the DNA TGTGCCAGCAGTGGGGTGGGGGCACATCAGCCCCAGCATTTT. This sequence encodes CASSGVGAHQPQHF.

This clonotype was counted only a few times. The V gene is TRBV12-3 or TRBV12-4, the J gene TRBJ2-1, with D perhaps TRBD1 (5 bases). This CDR3 region has 15 residues. V was shortened by 6 bases and J by 0 bases, with 12 bases between the two germline ends. CDR3 residues: CASSSDRTSYNEQFF. CDR3 bases: TGTGCCAGCAGCTCCGACAGAACCTCCTACAATGAGCAGTTCTTC.

This clonotype was counted once. The V call is TRBV7-9, the J call TRBJ2-5, with TRBD2 identical over 11 bases. From germline, CDR1 is SEHNR and CDR2 FQNEAQ (reference sequence). The CDR3 sequence is 17 residues long. V shed 5 bases and J 2 bases; nucleotides not matched to a gene: 10. The CDR3 protein is CASSDSQASGGQETQYF. CDR3 bases: TGTGCCAGCAGCGACTCCCAGGCTAGCGGGGGGCAAGAGACCCAGTACTTC.

CDR3 region: CASSSSGWGEQYF. The CDR3 DNA is TGTGCCAGCAGTTCCTCAGGGTGGGGCGAGCAGTACTTC. The V gene is TRBV27, the J gene TRBJ2-7, with D possibly being TRBD1 (5 bases). The CDR3 is 13 amino acids. CDR1 is MNHEY, CDR2 SMNVEV, per germline (reference sequence). Trimming left V 4 bases short and J 6 bases short, with 13 bases between.

The CDR3 DNA reads TGTGCCAGCAGCCAATACAGGGGGCGGACTGAAGCTTTCTTT. Its protein product is CASSQYRGRTEAFF. The rearrangement uses TRBV14 and TRBJ1-1; 9 bases are shared with TRBD1. J gave up 5 bases and V 2 bases, and 3 bases lay outside the gene matches. The CDR3 totals 14 residues. Per germline, CDR1 SGHDN and CDR2 FVKESK.

This clonotype came up a few times. The gene calls are TRBV12-3 or TRBV12-4 and TRBJ1-4; D call uncertain. Trimming cost V 6 bases and J 5 bases, with 7 bases left between them. The CDR3 loop spans 12 amino acids. The CDR3 DNA reads as TGTGCCAGCAGACTCTTGAATGAAAAACTGTTTTTT. The encoded protein is CASRLLNEKLFF.

V gene TRBV12-3 or TRBV12-4 combines with J gene TRBJ2-4; perhaps TRBD2 as D (6 bases). The CDR3 spans 16 residues. With 4 bases removed from V and 0 bases from J, the gap between germline ends came to 13 bases. The CDR3: CASSSGRRVAKNIQYF. In nucleotides, the CDR3 is TGTGCCAGCAGTTCAGGGAGGCGGGTAGCCAAAAACATTCAGTACTTC.

This clonotype was found many times. The J gene is TRBJ2-1, the V gene TRBV7-6; D gene ambiguous. The germline V gene encodes CDR1 SGHVS and CDR2 FNYEAQ. The CDR3 has 15 amino acids. Trimming removed 2 bases at V and 0 bases at J, with 8 bases between. This CDR3 is CASSLTESSYNEQFF. For the CDR3, the DNA is TGTGCCAGCAGCTTAACTGAAAGCTCCTACAATGAGCAGTTCTTC.

V is TRBV11-2 and J is TRBJ2-7; 7 bases line up with TRBD1. The germline gives CDR1 SGHAT, CDR2 FQNNGV. J was trimmed by 3 bases and V by 5 bases; bases with no gene match: 10. The CDR3 runs 15 residues. CDR3 nucleotide sequence: TGTGCCAGCAGCCCTCGACCGGGACAGAACTACGAGCAGTACTTC. The encoded protein is CASSPRPGQNYEQYF.

The chain uses TRBV4-1 and TRBJ1-5; no clear D gene. Germline V gene sequence: CDR1 MGHRA, CDR2 YSYEKL. The CDR3 spans 17 residues. With 2 bases removed from V and 0 bases from J, the gap between germline ends came to 14 bases. CDR3 DNA sequence: TGCGCCAGCAGCCAAAATGGAGGGCCCCATAGCAATCAGCCCCAGCATTTT. It translates to CASSQNGGPHSNQPQHF.

This chain joins TRBV2 and TRBJ1-4; no firm D call. In germline, CDR1 is SNHLY, CDR2 FYNNEI. The CDR3 covers 14 residues. V was trimmed by 6 bases and J by 0 bases, leaving 8 bases between them. The CDR3 DNA reads as TGTGCCAGCAGCCCCCTCACAACTAATGAAAAACTGTTTTTT. Encoded protein: CASSPLTTNEKLFF.

The chain is built from TRBV19 and TRBJ2-1; TRBD1 matches 10 bases. V lost 4 bases and J lost 6; bases outside the gene matches: 6. This CDR3 is 15 amino acids long. CDR1 and CDR2 (germline): LNHDA, SQIVND (reference sequence). The CDR3 DNA reads as TGTGCCAGTAGTAGTGTGACAGGGGGCTTCAATGAGCAGTTCTTC. This gives the protein CASSSVTGGFNEQFF.

V usage is TRBV12-3 or TRBV12-4 and J usage is TRBJ2-3; TRBD2 matches at 16 bases. The ends lost 4 bases at V and 4 bases at J; junction bases unmatched: 2. This CDR3 has 16 amino acids. The CDR3 sequence: CASSSGTSGRADTQYF. CDR3 DNA sequence: TGTGCCAGCAGTTCTGGGACTAGCGGGAGGGCAGATACGCAGTATTTT.

The chain combines TRBV5-1 with TRBJ2-3; D not resolved. V was trimmed by 3 bases and J by 4 bases, leaving 18 bases between them. CDR3 size: 16 residues. Looked up from germline, CDR1 is SGHRS and CDR2 is YFSETQ. The CDR3 protein is CASSWVGRRGADTQYF. The CDR3 nucleotides read TGCGCCAGCAGCTGGGTCGGGCGGCGTGGGGCAGATACGCAGTATTTT.

The chain has TRBV11-2 and TRBJ1-1; a possible D gene is TRBD1 (5 bases). V dropped 5 bases and J dropped 1 base, with 14 bases sitting between them. This CDR3 contains 15 residues. The germline CDR1 and CDR2 sequences are SGHAT and FQNNGV. This CDR3 reads CASSPRGVKNTEAFF. Here the CDR3 DNA reads TGTGCCAGCAGCCCGCGGGGGGTAAAGAACACTGAAGCTTTCTTT. The variable domain in full, completed from reference TRBV11-2 and TRBJ1-1, reads EAGVAQSPRYKIIEKRQSVAFWCNPISGHATLYWYQQILGQGPKLLIQFQNNGVVDDSQLPKDRFSAERLKGVDSTLKIQPAKLEDSAVYLCASSPRGVKNTEAFFGQGTRLTVV.

This chain connects TRBV5-6 to TRBJ1-1; D uncertain. Trimming shortened V by 3 bases and J by 1 base, and 16 bases separated the two germline ends. The CDR3 covers 16 residues. Per the germline V gene, CDR1 is SGHDT and CDR2 is YYEEEE. The CDR3 nucleotides read TGTGCCAGCAGCTGGAGGCTCGGGGTGGGGAACACTGAAGCTTTCTTT. It translates to CASSWRLGVGNTEAFF.

This clonotype was counted a few times. This chain uses TRBV19 with TRBJ2-1, with 7 positions matching TRBD1. J lost 7 bases, V lost 3 bases, and 6 bases had no gene match. This CDR3 has 14 residues. Per the germline V gene, CDR1 is LNHDA and CDR2 is SQIVND (reference sequence). CDR3 residues: CASSIPSRGNEQFF. As DNA, the CDR3 is TGTGCCAGTAGTATCCCGTCCAGGGGGAATGAGCAGTTCTTC.

The table lists this clonotype with a few counts. The chain is built from TRBV6-2 or TRBV6-3 and TRBJ2-7; perhaps TRBD1 as D (6 bases). Germline values: CDR1 MNHEY, CDR2 SVGEGT. The ends were cut back, 4 bases at V and 0 bases at J, with 13 bases in the middle. The CDR3 sequence is 15 residues long. The CDR3 is CASSSTGRSSYEQYF. CDR3 nucleotide sequence: TGTGCCAGCAGTTCGACAGGCCGAAGCTCCTACGAGCAGTACTTC.

There are a few counts of this clonotype. V is TRBV4-2 and J is TRBJ2-1; D is unclear. There are 13 residues in the CDR3. Trimming removed 1 base at V and 5 bases at J, with 6 bases between. The germline gives CDR1 LGHNA, CDR2 YNFKEQ. CDR3 region: CASSQVANNEQFF. For the CDR3, the DNA is TGTGCCAGCAGCCAAGTGGCGAACAATGAGCAGTTCTTC.